A selection of T cell receptor beta chains follows, all from one sample in a study of metastatic and nonmetastatic thyroid tumors. TCRdb re-analyzed the PCR reads using MiXCR. This table holds 3,300 or so clones, 35% found once. Sequencing input: adjacent normal tissue. The receptors shown here come from a male donor with papillary thyroid cancer or a benign thyroid nodule (not recorded which). Some clones in this sample may be carry-over from other donors' samples. The CDR3 runs from the conserved cysteine through the conserved F or W. A D gene is named only where the DNA matches it firmly. Clone size is stated in some rows and not others, as once, few, many or a class when expanded.

V: TRBV27; D: .; size: .; J: TRBJ2-3; DNA: TGTGCCAGCAAGGTGGGGACACCCACAGATGCTCAGTATTTT; CDR3: CASKVGTPTDAQYF
V: TRBV6-2/TRBV6-3; D: .; size: few; J: TRBJ2-7; DNA: TGTGCCAGCAGTTACTCAGGGCCCTACGAGCAGTACTTC; CDR3: CASSYSGPYEQYF
V: TRBV6-2/TRBV6-3; D: TRBD1; size: .; J: TRBJ2-1; DNA: TGTGCCAGCAGTTATCCCACAGGGGAATCCACAGGAGAGCAGTTCTTC; CDR3: CASSYPTGESTGEQFF
V: TRBV19; D: TRBD1; size: .; J: TRBJ1-6; DNA: TGTGCCAGTAGTGTTGACAGGGGCAATTCACCCCTCCACTTT; CDR3: CASSVDRGNSPLHF
V: TRBV27; D: .; size: few; J: TRBJ2-1; DNA: TGTGCCAGCAGCTCTCTTTCCGGGATCACTGAGCAGTTCTTC; CDR3: CASSSLSGITEQFF
V: TRBV5-4; D: .; size: many; J: TRBJ1-2; DNA: TGTGCCAGCAGCTTGGTAGCAGGCTGGGGCTACACCTTC; CDR3: CASSLVAGWGYTF
V: TRBV6-1; D: .; size: few; J: TRBJ1-3; DNA: TGTGCCAGCAGTGAATCTCCCTCCTCTGGAAACACCATATATTTT; CDR3: CASSESPSSGNTIYF
V: TRBV28; D: TRBD2; size: few; J: TRBJ2-2; DNA: TGTGCCAGCAGTATGACTAGCGCGGCCGGGGAGCTGTTTTTT; CDR3: CASSMTSAAGELFF
V: TRBV11-2; D: .; size: .; J: TRBJ1-2; DNA: TGTGCCAGCAGCACGTATACAGGAGGGGATAGCTATGGCTACACCTTC; CDR3: CASSTYTGGDSYGYTF
V: TRBV2; D: .; size: .; J: TRBJ1-6; DNA: TGTGCCAGCAGAGGATGCGGGAAGTCACCCCTCCACTTT; CDR3: CASRGCGKSPLHF
V: TRBV6-4; D: .; size: .; J: TRBJ2-1; DNA: TGTGCCAGCAGTGAGGGGTACCCCAATGAGCAGTTCTTC; CDR3: CASSEGYPNEQFF
V: TRBV20-1; D: TRBD2; size: .; J: TRBJ2-1; DNA: TGCAGCGCCGGAACCGGAGCCGGGACTAGCGGGAGCAGAGAGCAGTTCTTC; CDR3: CSAGTGAGTSGSREQFF
V: TRBV28; D: .; size: few; J: TRBJ1-6; DNA: TGTGCCAGCAGTCCCGCGAGCAATTCACCCCTCCACTTT; CDR3: CASSPASNSPLHF
V: TRBV11-2; D: .; size: medium-sized; J: TRBJ1-1; DNA: TGTGCCAGCAGCTCAGGAGGGAGCACTGAAGCTTTCTTT; CDR3: CASSSGGSTEAFF
V: TRBV7-3; D: TRBD2; size: .; J: TRBJ2-3; DNA: TGTGCCAGCAGCTTAACCCAAATAGCGGGAGGGCCAACAGATACGCAGTATTTT; CDR3: CASSLTQIAGGPTDTQYF
V: TRBV25-1; D: .; size: few; J: TRBJ2-2; DNA: TGTGCCAGCAGTGAACTCCAGGGGAACACCGGGGAGCTGTTTTTT; CDR3: CASSELQGNTGELFF
V: TRBV20-1; D: TRBD2; size: medium-sized; J: TRBJ2-3; DNA: TGCAGTGCTCAAGGTTCGCGGGAGTGGCCAGATACGCAGTATTTT; CDR3: CSAQGSREWPDTQYF
V: TRBV7-9; D: .; size: .; J: TRBJ1-1; DNA: TGTGCCAGCAGCTTCAGGGATGCAAGAGCTTTCTTT; CDR3: CASSFRDARAFF
V: TRBV6-1; D: .; size: few; J: TRBJ2-7; DNA: TGTGCCAGCAGTTCCCGTCCCGATAGCTCCTACGAGCAGTACTTC; CDR3: CASSSRPDSSYEQYF
V: TRBV19; D: TRBD1; size: .; J: TRBJ2-5; DNA: TGTGCCAGTAGTATGGAGAGGGGGCAGGGCAGGGAGACCCAGTACTTC; CDR3: CASSMERGQGRETQYF
V: TRBV27; D: .; size: few; J: TRBJ2-3; DNA: TGTGCCAGCAGTTCGGAAGGGTGGCTGGAAACGCAGTATTTT; CDR3: CASSSEGWLETQYF
V: TRBV19; D: TRBD2; size: medium-sized; J: TRBJ2-5; DNA: TGTGCCAGTAGTATGTTGGGACTAGAGGAGACCCAGTACTTC; CDR3: CASSMLGLEETQYF
V: TRBV29-1; D: .; size: large; J: TRBJ1-2; DNA: TGCAGCGTTGACAAAAACTATGGCTACACCTTC; CDR3: CSVDKNYGYTF
V: TRBV5-1; D: TRBD1; size: .; J: TRBJ2-5; DNA: TGCGCCAGCAGGAGACAGGGGGGGGAGACCCAGTACTTC; CDR3: CASRRQGGETQYF
V: TRBV20-1; D: TRBD2; size: .; J: TRBJ2-5; DNA: TGCAGTGCTAGGCTAGCGGAGGTACAAGAGACCCAGTACTTC; CDR3: CSARLAEVQETQYF
V: TRBV20-1; D: .; size: .; J: TRBJ1-1; DNA: TGCAGTGCTAGACCCCCCCAGGGCGGTGCTGAAGCTTTCTTT; CDR3: CSARPPQGGAEAFF
V: TRBV6-1; D: .; size: .; J: TRBJ2-7; DNA: TGTGCCAGCAGTCCGGGACTTGCAGCCTACGAGCAGTACTTC; CDR3: CASSPGLAAYEQYF
V: TRBV27; D: .; size: .; J: TRBJ1-6; DNA: TGTGCCAGCAGTTTGAGCAGGGACTCACCCCTCCACTTT; CDR3: CASSLSRDSPLHF
V: TRBV20-1; D: .; size: .; J: TRBJ1-3; DNA: TGCAGTGCTAGAGATCGGGGGAGCTCTGGAAACACCATATATTTT; CDR3: CSARDRGSSGNTIYF
V: TRBV6-5; D: TRBD2; size: .; J: TRBJ2-1; DNA: TGTGCCAGCACTTCGGGAGGGACTAGCGGGTTAAATGAGCAGTTCTTC; CDR3: CASTSGGTSGLNEQFF
V: TRBV12-3/TRBV12-4; D: .; size: large; J: TRBJ2-2; DNA: TGTGCCAGCAGTTCTACCGGTAACACCGGGGAGCTGTTTTTT; CDR3: CASSSTGNTGELFF
V: TRBV20-1; D: .; size: large; J: TRBJ1-5; DNA: TGCAGTGCATTCAGGGGCCCAGGTACGGCCCAGCATTTT; CDR3: CSAFRGPGTAQHF
V: TRBV20-1; D: .; size: .; J: TRBJ1-2; DNA: TGCAGTGCTAGAGCCCCGGGACGGGCAAGCTATGGCTACACCTTC; CDR3: CSARAPGRASYGYTF
V: TRBV20-1; D: TRBD2; size: .; J: TRBJ2-7; DNA: TGCAGTGCCGGAGGGGGGGGACTAGCGGGACGGGAGCAGTACTTC; CDR3: CSAGGGGLAGREQYF
V: TRBV30; D: .; size: .; J: TRBJ2-7; DNA: TGTGCCTGGAACCGGGACCCAGATTCCTACGAGCAGTACTTC; CDR3: CAWNRDPDSYEQYF
V: TRBV20-1; D: .; size: .; J: TRBJ1-1; DNA: TGCAGTGCTAGCGGGGGCGCGGGTGCTGAAGCTTTCTTT; CDR3: CSASGGAGAEAFF
V: TRBV20-1; D: .; size: .; J: TRBJ2-1; DNA: TGCAGTGCTAGCAAAGGGACCGACAATGAGCAGTTCTTC; CDR3: CSASKGTDNEQFF
V: TRBV6-2/TRBV6-3; D: .; size: .; J: TRBJ2-5; DNA: TGTGCCAGCAGATTGACAGGTGGACAAGAGACCCAGTACTTC; CDR3: CASRLTGGQETQYF
V: TRBV11-2; D: .; size: .; J: TRBJ1-2; DNA: TGTGCCAGCAGCTCCTACAGGGTTAGCTATGGCTACACCTTC; CDR3: CASSSYRVSYGYTF
V: TRBV10-3; D: .; size: .; J: TRBJ1-1; DNA: TGTGCCATCAGTGAGTCGGCGACTGAAGCTTTCTTT; CDR3: CAISESATEAFF
V: TRBV28; D: .; size: .; J: TRBJ2-7; DNA: TGTGCCATCCCAGACAGGTCTTCCTACGAGCAGTACTTC; CDR3: CAIPDRSSYEQYF
V: TRBV20-1; D: .; size: few; J: TRBJ1-2; DNA: TGCAGTGCTGGGGGCTTTGGGGACTACTATGGCTACACCTTC; CDR3: CSAGGFGDYYGYTF
V: TRBV6-2/TRBV6-3; D: .; size: .; J: TRBJ1-1; DNA: TGTGCCAGGTGTTTTGGCACAAGCTCTGAAGCTTTCTTT; CDR3: CARCFGTSSEAFF
V: TRBV11-1; D: .; size: .; J: TRBJ2-1; DNA: TGTGCCAGCAGCTTAGGTCAGGGAGGTGGAAATGAGCAGTTCTTC; CDR3: CASSLGQGGGNEQFF
V: TRBV2; D: .; size: few; J: TRBJ2-5; DNA: TGTGCCAGCAGTGAAAGGTCGCTAGCTGGGAAGACCCAGTACTTC; CDR3: CASSERSLAGKTQYF
V: TRBV7-9; D: .; size: medium-sized; J: TRBJ2-1; DNA: TGTGCCAGCAGCCCAGAGGCGGATTCCTACAATGAGCAGTTCTTC; CDR3: CASSPEADSYNEQFF
V: TRBV7-6; D: .; size: .; J: TRBJ1-1; DNA: TGTGCCAGCAGCTTAGCAGGGGTGAACACTGAAGCTTTCTTT; CDR3: CASSLAGVNTEAFF
V: TRBV20-1; D: .; size: .; J: TRBJ1-1; DNA: TGCAGTGCTAGAGAGACAGTAGACACTGAAGCTTTCTTT; CDR3: CSARETVDTEAFF
V: TRBV20-1; D: TRBD2; size: few; J: TRBJ2-7; DNA: TGCAGTGCTAAGCCACGGACTAGTTTTTATCACGAGCAGTACTTC; CDR3: CSAKPRTSFYHEQYF
V: TRBV5-1; D: TRBD2; size: once; J: TRBJ2-1; DNA: TGCGCCAGCAGCCGAACTAGCGGGAGGGCCCCTTCCTACAATGAGCAGTTCTTC; CDR3: CASSRTSGRAPSYNEQFF
V: TRBV5-1; D: TRBD2; size: .; J: TRBJ2-7; DNA: TGCGCCAGCAGCTTGGACGGGAGGAGCGAGCAGTACTTC; CDR3: CASSLDGRSEQYF